This TCR beta chain originates from a study of CD4 T cells in relation to SARS-CoV-2 and coronaviruses. Notes on the study in general: About 65% of donors had memory CD4+ clonotypes crossrecognizing SARS-CoV-2 and common cold coronavirus spike.

Sequencing used immunoSEQ multiplex PCR; TCRdb keeps in-frame clones, though not all of them. Among around 54,000 clones, around 92% were seen once, and the ten largest hold 0.3% to 0.45%. Details on this clone: The antigen is not known.

The CDR3 contains 15 residues. CDR1 is ENHRY and CDR2 is SYGVKD in the germline V gene. V lost 3 bases and J lost 5, with 15 bases in between. The specimen was naive CD4+ T cells from PBMCs. Subset meaning: naive CD4+ T cells isolated by negative enrichment. The receptor comes from an adult with COVID-19. The chain has TRBV10-3 and TRBJ2-3, with D perhaps being TRBD1 or TRBD2 (6 bases each). CDR3: CAISEDSGGGDTQYF. CDR3 bases: TGTGCCATCAGTGAAGATAGCGGAGGGGGAGATACGCAGTATTTT.